This T cell receptor (beta chain) was sequenced in a study of early T cells in non-severe SARS-CoV-2 infection. On the study more broadly: The input, bulk RNA from unsorted whole blood, was sequenced, and chains were unpaired.

The protocol attached unique molecular identifiers to individual cDNA molecules. TCRdb independently ran MiXCR on the 5' RACE reads; one entry per CDR3 protein. This table holds roughly 40,000 distinct CDR3 sequences, roughly 4% found once. Germline CDR1 is SEHNR and CDR2 is FQNEAQ (reference sequence). This CDR3 has 14 amino acids. Deletions cut 7 bases from V and 7 bases from J, with 20 bases between. This clonotype was observed many times. As yet, its antigen is unknown. Study-wide points: VDJdb matching favored anti-spike CD8 responses, missing private and CD4 specificities.

The sequenced material came from whole blood. The TCR was taken from an adult who was a healthcare worker with PCR-confirmed SARS-CoV-2 infection or an uninfected control (not recorded which). The chain is built from TRBV7-9 and TRBJ2-7; D is ambiguous. The CDR3 sequence is CASTTSAWAGEQYF. The CDR3 DNA reads as TGTGCCAGCACCACCTCGGCCTGGGCAGGAGAGCAGTACTTC.